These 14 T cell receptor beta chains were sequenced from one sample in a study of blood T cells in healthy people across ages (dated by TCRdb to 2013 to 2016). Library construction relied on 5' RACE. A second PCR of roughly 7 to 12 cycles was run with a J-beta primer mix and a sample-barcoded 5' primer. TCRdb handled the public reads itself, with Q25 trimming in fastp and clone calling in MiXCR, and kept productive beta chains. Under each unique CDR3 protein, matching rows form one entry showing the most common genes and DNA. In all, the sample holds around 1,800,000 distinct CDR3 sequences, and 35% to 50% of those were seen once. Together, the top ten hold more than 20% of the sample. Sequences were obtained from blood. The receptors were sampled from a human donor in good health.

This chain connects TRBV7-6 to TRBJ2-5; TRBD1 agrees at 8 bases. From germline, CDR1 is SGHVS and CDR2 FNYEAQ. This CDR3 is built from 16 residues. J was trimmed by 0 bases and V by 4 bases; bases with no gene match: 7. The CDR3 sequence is CASSSKGQVYQETQYF. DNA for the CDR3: TGTGCCAGCAGCTCCAAGGGACAGGTATACCAAGAGACCCAGTACTTC.

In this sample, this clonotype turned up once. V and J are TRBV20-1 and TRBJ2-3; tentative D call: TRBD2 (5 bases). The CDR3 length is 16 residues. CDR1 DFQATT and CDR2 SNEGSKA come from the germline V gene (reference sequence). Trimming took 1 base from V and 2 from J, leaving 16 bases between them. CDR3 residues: CSARGYGESLTDTQYF. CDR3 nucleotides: TGCAGTGCTAGAGGGTACGGGGAGTCCCTCACAGATACGCAGTATTTT.

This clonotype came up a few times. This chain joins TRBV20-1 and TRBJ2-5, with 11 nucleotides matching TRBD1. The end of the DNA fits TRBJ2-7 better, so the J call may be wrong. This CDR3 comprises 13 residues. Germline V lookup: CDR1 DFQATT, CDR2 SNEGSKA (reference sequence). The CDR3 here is CSASGQGASEQYF. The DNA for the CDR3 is TGCAGTGCTAGCGGACAGGGGGCATCCGAGCAGTACTTC.

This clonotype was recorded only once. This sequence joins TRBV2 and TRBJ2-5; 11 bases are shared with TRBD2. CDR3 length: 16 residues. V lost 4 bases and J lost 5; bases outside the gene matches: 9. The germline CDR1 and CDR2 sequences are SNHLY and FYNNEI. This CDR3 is CASSVGLAGGPETQYF. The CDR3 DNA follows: TGTGCCAGCAGTGTAGGGTTAGCGGGGGGGCCGGAGACCCAGTACTTC.

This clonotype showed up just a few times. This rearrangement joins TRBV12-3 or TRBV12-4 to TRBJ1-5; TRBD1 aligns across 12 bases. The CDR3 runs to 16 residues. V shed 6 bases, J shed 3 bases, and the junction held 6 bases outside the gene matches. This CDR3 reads CASSHGTGGNNQPQHF. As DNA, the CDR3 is TGTGCCAGCAGCCACGGGACAGGGGGCAACAATCAGCCCCAGCATTTT.

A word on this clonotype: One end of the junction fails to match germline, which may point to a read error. The CDR3 region is CASTAAPGTGNSGYTF. CDR3 DNA sequence: TGTGCCAGCACCGCGGCTCCCGGGACAGGGAACTCTGGCTACACCTTC. The V call is TRBV12-3 or TRBV12-4, the J call TRBJ1-2; 9 nucleotides agree with TRBD1. The length of the CDR3 is 16 residues.

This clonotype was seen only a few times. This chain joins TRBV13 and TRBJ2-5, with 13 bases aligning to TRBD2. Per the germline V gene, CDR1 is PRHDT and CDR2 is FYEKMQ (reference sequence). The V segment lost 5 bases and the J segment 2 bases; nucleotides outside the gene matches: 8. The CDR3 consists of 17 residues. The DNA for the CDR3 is TGTGCCAGCAGCGGGACTAGCGGGGCGGACTCTCAAGAGACCCAGTACTTC. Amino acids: CASSGTSGADSQETQYF.

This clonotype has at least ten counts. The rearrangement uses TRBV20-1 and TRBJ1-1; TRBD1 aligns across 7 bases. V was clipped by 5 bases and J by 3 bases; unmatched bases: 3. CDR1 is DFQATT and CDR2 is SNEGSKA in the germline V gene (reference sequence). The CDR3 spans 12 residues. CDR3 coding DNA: TGCAGTGCTCAGGGACAGCACACTGAAGCTTTCTTT. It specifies CSAQGQHTEAFF.

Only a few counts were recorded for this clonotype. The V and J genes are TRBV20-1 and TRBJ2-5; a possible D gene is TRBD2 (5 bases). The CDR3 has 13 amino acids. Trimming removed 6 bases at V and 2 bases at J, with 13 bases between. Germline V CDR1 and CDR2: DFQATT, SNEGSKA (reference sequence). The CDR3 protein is CSAEGSQQETQYF. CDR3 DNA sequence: TGCAGTGCAGAGGGTAGTCAACAAGAGACCCAGTACTTC.

In DNA, the CDR3 is TGTGCCAGCAGCCAAGATCGGCGGGGGAGCCGGGGAGAGACCCAGTACTTC. Amino acids: CASSQDRRGSRGETQYF. The chain employs TRBV14 and TRBJ2-5, with TRBD2 matching over 7 bases. After removal of 0 bases from V and 4 bases from J, the junction contained 11 bases not matched to a gene. The V gene's germline CDR1 is SGHDN and CDR2 FVKESK. The CDR3 is 17 residues long.

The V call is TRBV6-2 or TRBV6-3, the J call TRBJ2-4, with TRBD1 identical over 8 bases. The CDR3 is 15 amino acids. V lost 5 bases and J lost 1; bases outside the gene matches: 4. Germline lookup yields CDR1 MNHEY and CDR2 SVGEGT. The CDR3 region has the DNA TGTGCCAGCAGTGATGGGGACAGGGCCAAAAACATTCAGTACTTC. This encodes CASSDGDRAKNIQYF.

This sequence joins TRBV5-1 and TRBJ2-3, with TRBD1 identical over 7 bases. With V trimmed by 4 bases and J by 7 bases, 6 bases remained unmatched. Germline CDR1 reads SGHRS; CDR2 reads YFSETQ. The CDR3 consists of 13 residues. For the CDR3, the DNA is TGCGCCAGCAGCGTATACAGGGGAAATACGCAGTATTTT. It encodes CASSVYRGNTQYF.

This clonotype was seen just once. CDR3 loop: CASSSTAEAFF. DNA of the CDR3: TGTGCCAGCAGCTCGACAGCTGAAGCTTTCTTT. The chain has TRBV12-3 or TRBV12-4 and TRBJ1-1; possible D gene TRBD1, 5 bases. V was shortened by 6 bases and J by 6 bases, with 8 bases between the two germline ends. This CDR3 spans 11 amino acids.

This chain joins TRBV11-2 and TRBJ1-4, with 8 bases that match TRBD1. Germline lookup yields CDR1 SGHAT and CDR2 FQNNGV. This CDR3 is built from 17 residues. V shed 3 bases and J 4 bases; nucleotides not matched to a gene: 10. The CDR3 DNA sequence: TGTGCCAGCAGCTTTTGGCCACCGGGACAGGTTAATGAAAAACTGTTTTTT. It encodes CASSFWPPGQVNEKLFF.